Presented here are 23 T cell receptor beta chains from one specimen sequenced in a study of chemoradiotherapy in HPV16-positive cancers. Clones were read by immunoSEQ multiplex PCR, and TCRdb kept only the in-frame ones, dropping some. This table holds about 68,000 clones, approximately 91% found once. This material consisted of blood, taken from a patient who underwent chemoradiotherapy. The receptors originated from a human donor with HPV-associated anogenital cancer.

This clone has just a few counts. This chain joins TRBV7-9 and TRBJ1-2, with D possibly matching TRBD1 (5 bases). CDR1 is SEHNR and CDR2 is FQNEAQ in the germline V gene (reference sequence). V was shortened by 1 base and J by 6 bases, with 12 bases between the two germline ends. The length of the CDR3 is 14 residues. The chain's CDR3 is CASSLVGRGDGYTF. CDR3 DNA: TGTGCCAGCAGCTTAGTGGGTCGAGGGGATGGCTACACCTTC.

The chain employs TRBV28 and TRBJ1-6, with D perhaps matching TRBD1 (6 bases). Trimming took off 5 bases at V and 17 bases at J, with 16 bases between the two ends. CDR1 and CDR2 from the germline V gene are MDHEN and SYDVKM. The CDR3 length is 12 residues. This CDR3 reads CASSHRQDRIHF. The DNA for the CDR3 is TGTGCCAGCAGTCATAGACAGGATCGGATCCACTTT.

About this clone: An end of the junction does not agree with germline; a read error may underlie this. This rearrangement joins TRBV7-7 to TRBJ2-3, with D perhaps TRBD2 (7 bases). CDR1 SSHAT and CDR2 FNYEAQ come from the germline V gene (reference sequence). The CDR3 runs to 14 residues. The CDR3 DNA reads as TGTGCTAGCAGCTTAGGGGGGGACACAGATACGCAGTATTTT. Its translation: CASSLGGDTDTQYF.

The chain joins TRBV6-4 to TRBJ2-3; D is perhaps TRBD2 (6 bases). The germline CDR1 and CDR2 sequences are MRHNA and SNTAGT. Between the trimmed V and J ends, which lost 2 bases and 1 base, there was a span of 10 bases. CDR3 size: 15 residues. The CDR3 sequence is CASSDVGGGTDTQYF. The CDR3 DNA follows: TGTGCCAGCAGTGACGTTGGAGGGGGCACAGATACGCAGTATTTT.

The rearrangement links TRBV10-2 to TRBJ1-2; TRBD1 matches 9 bases. Germline values: CDR1 WSHSY, CDR2 SAAADI. This CDR3 is 15 amino acids long. The V segment lost 2 bases and the J segment 8 bases; nucleotides outside the gene matches: 9. CDR3 protein: CASSEPGQGSEGYTF. The DNA for the CDR3 is TGCGCCAGCAGTGAGCCTGGACAGGGGTCAGAAGGCTACACCTTC.

V usage is TRBV7-6 and J usage is TRBJ2-7; D is perhaps TRBD2 (6 bases). This CDR3 has 15 residues. With 7 bases removed from V and 4 bases from J, the gap between germline ends came to 20 bases. Germline V gives CDR1 SGHVS, CDR2 FNYEAQ. CDR3 DNA sequence: TGTGCCAGCACTATCTCTTACGGGAGTATGTACGAGCAGTACTTC. The encoded protein is CASTISYGSMYEQYF.

J is TRBJ1-2 and V is TRBV13; 7 nucleotides line up with TRBD1. V trimming: 3 bases; J trimming: 8 bases; junction bases outside the gene matches: 12. The CDR3 sequence is 15 residues long. CDR1 PRHDT and CDR2 FYEKMQ come from the germline V gene (reference sequence). The CDR3 region has the DNA TGTGCCAGCAGCTTCACAGGGGCCGGGGGAATAGGCTACACCTTC. As protein: CASSFTGAGGIGYTF.

CDR3 DNA sequence: TGTGCCAGCAGGGATACAACAGGGGGCAACTACGAGCAGTACTTC. Its translation: CASRDTTGGNYEQYF. The chain combines TRBV5-4 with TRBJ2-7; 9 bases line up with TRBD1. V trimming: 5 bases; J trimming: 3 bases; junction bases outside the gene matches: 9. CDR3 length equals 15 residues. Per the germline V gene, CDR1 is SGHNT and CDR2 is YYREEE (reference sequence). The complete variable domain, with remaining parts taken from reference TRBV5-4 and TRBJ2-7, reads ETGVTQSPTHLIKTRGQQVTLRCSSQSGHNTVSWYQQALGQGPQFIFQYYREEENGRGNFPPRFSGLQFPNYSSELNVNALELDDSALYLCASRDTTGGNYEQYFGPGTRLTVT.

The chain has TRBV5-4 and TRBJ2-3; D uncertain. The CDR3 has 11 residues. V lost 3 bases and J lost 6, with 5 bases in between. Germline V gene lookup returns CDR1 SGHNT and CDR2 YYREEE (reference sequence). DNA of the CDR3: TGTGCCAGCAGCTCACTCGATACGCAGTATTTT. Its protein product is CASSSLDTQYF.

As to this clone: The germline gene is not matched at one end of the junction; a read error may be the cause. This chain joins TRBV6-5 and TRBJ2-7, with a tentative D call TRBD2 (5 bases). The CDR3 sequence is 11 residues long. Germline values: CDR1 MNHEY, CDR2 SVGAGI. The chain's CDR3 is CAGSPGSEQYF. In DNA, the CDR3 is TGTGCCGGCAGTCCGGGAAGCGAGCAGTACTTC.

The gene calls are TRBV7-9 and TRBJ1-1; 8 nucleotides match TRBD1. The junction had 12 bases not matched to a gene; V was cut back by 5 bases and J by 1 base. Germline V gene data show CDR1 as SEHNR and CDR2 as FQNEAQ (reference sequence). The CDR3 is 17 amino acids. Here the CDR3 DNA reads TGTGCCAGCAGCCCCCGGGGCAGGGGGCCCTCGAACACTGAAGCTTTCTTT. Its translation: CASSPRGRGPSNTEAFF. The complete variable domain, with remaining parts taken from reference TRBV7-9 and TRBJ1-1, reads DTGVSQNPRHKITKRGQNVTFRCDPISEHNRLYWYRQTLGQGPEFLTYFQNEAQLEKSRLLSDRFSAERPKGSFSTLEIQRTEQGDSAMYLCASSPRGRGPSNTEAFFGQGTRLTVV.

The chain employs TRBV7-9 and TRBJ2-2; D may be TRBD1 (6 bases). The V gene's germline CDR1 is SEHNR and CDR2 FQNEAQ (reference sequence). With 5 bases removed from V and 5 bases from J, the gap between germline ends came to 9 bases. CDR3 length: 13 residues. The DNA of the CDR3 is TGTGCCAGCAGCCCACAGGGAACCGGGGAGCTGTTTTTT. This codes for CASSPQGTGELFF.

This clone was found a few times. The chain uses TRBV4-1 and TRBJ2-7; D is perhaps TRBD1 or TRBD2 (5 bases each). The germline gives CDR1 MGHRA, CDR2 YSYEKL. Trimming removed 3 bases at V and 0 bases at J, with 15 bases between. This CDR3 is built from 16 residues. The CDR3 loop reads CASSQTDGANSYEQYF. The CDR3 DNA reads as TGCGCCAGCAGCCAGACGGACGGGGCCAACTCCTACGAGCAGTACTTC.

The chain uses TRBV7-2 and TRBJ2-7; the D gene is possibly TRBD2 (7 bases). Trimming removed 1 base at V and 4 bases at J, with 17 bases between. This CDR3 region has 16 residues. The V gene's germline CDR1 is SGHTA and CDR2 FQGNSA. CDR3 loop: CASSLVGGLTGYEQYF. The CDR3 nucleotides are TGTGCCAGCAGCTTAGTAGGGGGACTAACGGGGTACGAGCAGTACTTC.

This chain links TRBV23-1 with TRBJ2-1; no clear D. TRBV23-1 is classed as an ORF, of uncertain function. This CDR3 is built from 17 residues. Between the trimmed V and J ends, which lost 2 bases and 0 bases, there was a span of 14 bases. The CDR3, as DNA: TGCGCCAGCAGTCAAGGACGTTTTATTAGCTCCTACAATGAGCAGTTCTTC. Translating gives CASSQGRFISSYNEQFF.

The chain links TRBV6-6 to TRBJ2-7; TRBD1 matches 7 bases. From germline, CDR1 is MNHNY and CDR2 SVGAGI (reference sequence). The junction had 13 bases not matched to a gene; V was cut back by 2 bases and J by 6 bases. The CDR3 has 16 amino acids. CDR3: CASSYPFDRASTEQYF. CDR3 DNA sequence: TGTGCCAGCAGTTACCCCTTCGACAGGGCTTCGACCGAGCAGTACTTC.

This chain uses TRBV14 with TRBJ1-4, with 9 nucleotides matching TRBD1. The CDR3 consists of 15 residues. CDR1 is SGHDN and CDR2 is FVKESK in the germline V gene. The ends lost 5 bases at V and 8 bases at J; junction bases unmatched: 9. Written as DNA, the CDR3 is TGTGCCAGCAGCGCTCAACAGGGGGCTGGAGAAAAACTGTTTTTT. Its translation is CASSAQQGAGEKLFF.

This clone was recorded a few times. CDR3 protein: CAWSINGAQPQHF. The CDR3 bases are TGTGCCTGGAGTATCAACGGGGCTCAGCCCCAGCATTTT. The J gene is TRBJ1-5, the V gene TRBV30, with D possibly TRBD1 on 5 matching bases. The germline V gene encodes CDR1 GTSNPN and CDR2 SVGIG (reference sequence). Deletions cut 2 bases from V and 6 bases from J, with 11 bases between. The CDR3 consists of 13 residues.

This CDR3 is CASSQRDRENSPLHF. The CDR3 DNA sequence: TGTGCCAGCAGCCAACGGGACAGAGAAAATTCACCCCTCCACTTT. The chain couples TRBV5-6 to TRBJ1-6; 7 positions agree with TRBD1. Trimming removed 4 bases from V and 7 bases from J; junction bases left unmatched: 8. The CDR3 length is 15 residues. CDR1 is SGHDT, CDR2 YYEEEE, per germline.

V gene TRBV19 combines with J gene TRBJ1-1, with D hard to call. Trimming removed 6 bases at V and 1 base at J, with 12 bases between. The CDR3 runs to 14 residues. CDR1 LNHDA and CDR2 SQIVND come from the germline V gene (reference sequence). CDR3 nucleotides: TGTGCCAGTAGCCCTCCCGGCCGGAACACTGAAGCTTTCTTT. Translated, it gives CASSPPGRNTEAFF.

This clone was seen a single time. V and J are TRBV7-9 and TRBJ1-2; D not resolved. The length of the CDR3 is 16 residues. Between the trimmed V and J ends, which lost 5 bases and 4 bases, there was a span of 20 bases. Germline lookup yields CDR1 SEHNR and CDR2 FQNEAQ (reference sequence). The CDR3 region is CASSAEVDFLSYGYTF. The DNA for the CDR3 is TGTGCCAGCAGCGCCGAGGTGGATTTTCTTAGCTATGGCTACACCTTC.

The gene calls are TRBV6-5 and TRBJ1-1; D perhaps matches TRBD1 (5 bases). The CDR3 covers 13 residues. The V end was cut by 0 bases, the J end by 8 bases, with 10 bases between. Per the germline V gene, CDR1 is MNHEY and CDR2 is SVGAGI. CDR3: CASSYSGGTEAFF. Here the CDR3 DNA reads TGTGCCAGCAGTTACTCGGGGGGTACGGAAGCTTTCTTT.

V is TRBV4-1 and J is TRBJ2-1; a possible D gene is TRBD2 (6 bases). The CDR3 spans 14 residues. CDR1 is MGHRA, CDR2 YSYEKL, per germline. Deletions cut 3 bases from V and 4 bases from J, with 10 bases between. The CDR3 DNA sequence: TGCGCCAGCAGCCAGGTAGCGGATTACAATGAGCAGTTCTTC. Protein product: CASSQVADYNEQFF.